Presented here are 11 T cell receptor beta chains from one specimen sequenced in a study of blood T cells in healthy people across ages. It was with a sample-barcoded 5' primer and a J-beta primer mix that a second PCR of roughly 7 to 12 cycles was run. From the 5' RACE reads, TCRdb called clonotypes with MiXCR, one entry per CDR3 protein. The repertoire holds about 730,000 distinct CDR3 sequences, roughly 41% seen once, with 20% to 25% in the top ten. Sequencing used blood. These receptors originate from a woman aged 55-69 years in good health.

Note on this clonotype: One base away lies a much larger clone, so this may be a sequencing read error. The chain couples TRBV11-1 to TRBJ2-7; 12 bases fit TRBD1. Germline V lookup: CDR1 SGHAT, CDR2 FQDESV (reference sequence). The CDR3 is 16 amino acids. As DNA, the CDR3 is TGTGCCGGCAGCTACCAAGGGACAGGGGGCTTCCACGAGCAGTACTTC. This translates into CAGSYQGTGGFHEQYF.

The table lists this clonotype with a few counts. The rearrangement links TRBV6-5 to TRBJ2-5, with 15 bases lining up with TRBD2. Germline assignment: CDR1 MNHEY and CDR2 SVGAGI. The CDR3 loop spans 17 amino acids. With 4 bases clipped from V and 2 bases from J, the junction kept 5 bases outside the gene matches. The CDR3 nucleotides are TGTGCCAGCAGTTCTGGACTAGCGGGGGGGGCTCAAGAGACCCAGTACTTC. Translation: CASSSGLAGGAQETQYF.

This clonotype has more than one count but fewer than ten. This chain connects TRBV10-3 to TRBJ1-1; D call uncertain. Per the germline V gene, CDR1 is ENHRY and CDR2 is SYGVKD. The CDR3 extends over 14 amino acids. V was clipped by 1 base and J by 2 bases, with 8 bases between them. The CDR3 DNA reads as TGTGCCATCAGTGAGTACAGCCTTAACACTGAAGCTTTCTTT. Translated: CAISEYSLNTEAFF.

The rearrangement links TRBV5-8 to TRBJ1-5; perhaps TRBD1 as D (6 bases). CDR1 SGHTS and CDR2 YDEGEE come from the germline V gene. The ends were cut back, 3 bases at V and 5 bases at J, with 12 bases in the middle. The CDR3 loop spans 14 amino acids. The CDR3 spells CASSWWGADQPQHF. CDR3 DNA sequence: TGTGCCAGCAGCTGGTGGGGGGCCGATCAGCCCCAGCATTTT.

This rearrangement joins TRBV29-1 to TRBJ1-2, with TRBD1 matching over 9 bases. The CDR3 is made up of 14 amino acids. The germline CDR1 and CDR2 sequences are SQVTM and ANQGSEA. J gave up 5 bases and V 6 bases, and 10 bases lay outside the gene matches. The CDR3 here is CSVGGTGLHYGYTF. The CDR3 coding sequence is TGCAGCGTCGGAGGGACAGGGCTTCATTATGGCTACACCTTC.

The chain combines TRBV29-1 with TRBJ2-1; TRBD2 matches at 7 bases. Germline V gene sequence: CDR1 SQVTM, CDR2 ANQGSEA. V trimming: 2 bases; J trimming: 3 bases; junction bases outside the gene matches: 7. The CDR3 is made up of 15 amino acids. The CDR3 DNA reads as TGCAGCGTTGAAACGCGGGGGAGTTTCTACAATGAGCAGTTCTTC. Translated, it gives CSVETRGSFYNEQFF.

This chain uses TRBV15 with TRBJ2-1; tentative D call: TRBD1 (6 bases). Germline CDR1 reads LNHNV; CDR2 reads YYDKDF (reference sequence). Trimming took 0 bases from V and 0 from J, leaving 9 bases between them. The CDR3 spans 16 residues. CDR3 coding DNA: TGTGCCACCAGCAGAGAAGGGGGTAGCTCCTACAATGAGCAGTTCTTC. Translating gives CATSREGGSSYNEQFF.

The chain carries TRBV20-1 and TRBJ2-3; 8 bases are a match to TRBD2. Germline CDR1 reads DFQATT; CDR2 reads SNEGSKA (reference sequence). The CDR3 totals 19 residues. The ends lost 0 bases at V and 1 base at J; junction bases unmatched: 15. The CDR3 here is CSARDGALTGGLRTDTQYF. The CDR3 DNA follows: TGCAGTGCTAGAGATGGAGCCTTAACGGGAGGGCTCCGCACAGATACGCAGTATTTT.

With regard to this clonotype: The junction departs from germline at one end; a sequencing error may be responsible. The V and J genes are TRBV7-2 and TRBJ2-3; 7 bases match TRBD2. The CDR3 is made up of 16 amino acids. Germline CDR1 reads SGHTA; CDR2 reads FQGNSA. CDR3 DNA: TGTGCCTGCAGACCTCCTAGCGGAAGGGGCACAGATACGCAGTATTTT. It yields the protein CACRPPSGRGTDTQYF.

V gene TRBV9 combines with J gene TRBJ2-7, with D uncertain. Trimming cost V 4 bases and J 6 bases, with 8 bases left between them. Germline V gene data show CDR1 as SGDLS and CDR2 as YYNGEE. CDR3 length equals 11 residues. CDR3 sequence (DNA): TGTGCCAGCAGCCGGTCGAGCGAGCAGTACTTC. Translated: CASSRSSEQYF.

This clonotype has a handful of counts. V gene TRBV10-3 combines with J gene TRBJ1-1; TRBD1 aligns across 8 bases. Per germline, CDR1 ENHRY and CDR2 SYGVKD. This CDR3 is 14 amino acids long. Unmatched junction bases numbered 11, after V lost 11 bases and J lost 3 bases. CDR3 protein: CASRGGDRHTEAFF. CDR3 nucleotide sequence: TGTGCCTCAAGAGGCGGGGACAGGCACACTGAAGCTTTCTTT.